This TCR beta chain was sequenced in a study of T cell repertoires in cytomegalovirus infection. Overall study: Indications of both CMV infection and matching HLA type were provided by public TCR beta signatures.

CDR1 and CDR2 from the germline V gene are SGHTA and FQGTGA. The trim removed 2 bases at V and 3 bases at J, leaving 5 bases unmatched. This CDR3 region has 15 residues. Findings and caveats of the study: Clonotypes of TCR beta that were HLA-C-restricted and CMV-specific dominated the ex vivo response. Carriers of CMV and the relevant HLA type were discriminated by public TCR beta frequency.

TCRdb ran MiXCR on the reads and lists one entry per CDR3 protein. The profile shows over 200,000 distinct CDR3 sequences, approximately 15% of them singletons. In regard to this clonotype: Its antigen is undetermined.

The sequence was collected from a human donor in good health (CMV status not recorded). Some clones in this sample may be carry-over from other donors' samples. Sequenced input: PBMCs. This chain uses TRBV7-3 with TRBJ2-3; the match to TRBD2 covers 7 bases. Here the CDR3 reads CASSLEAGVTDTQYF. The CDR3 DNA follows: TGTGCCAGCAGCTTAGAGGCGGGGGTTACAGATACGCAGTATTTT.